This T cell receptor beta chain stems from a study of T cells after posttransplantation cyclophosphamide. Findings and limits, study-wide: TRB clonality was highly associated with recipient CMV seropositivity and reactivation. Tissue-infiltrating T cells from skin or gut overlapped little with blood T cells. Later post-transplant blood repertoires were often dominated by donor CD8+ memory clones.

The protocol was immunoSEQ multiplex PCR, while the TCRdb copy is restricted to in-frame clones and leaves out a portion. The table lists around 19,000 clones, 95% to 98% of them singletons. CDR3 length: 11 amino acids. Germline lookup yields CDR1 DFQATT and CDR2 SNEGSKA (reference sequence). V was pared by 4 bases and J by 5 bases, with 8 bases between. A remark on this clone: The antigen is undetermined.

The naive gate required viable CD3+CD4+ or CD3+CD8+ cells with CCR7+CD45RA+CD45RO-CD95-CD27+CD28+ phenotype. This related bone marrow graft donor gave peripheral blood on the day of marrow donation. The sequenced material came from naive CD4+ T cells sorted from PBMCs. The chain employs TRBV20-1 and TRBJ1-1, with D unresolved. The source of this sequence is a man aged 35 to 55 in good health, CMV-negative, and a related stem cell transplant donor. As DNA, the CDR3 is TGCAGTGCTACAGCGGTTACTGAAGCTTTCTTT. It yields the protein CSATAVTEAFF.